The source of this TCR beta chain is a study of beta chain features in type 1 diabetes. Study-level results: No resolution was reached here on whether HLA type influences TCRB rearrangement. Among patients with Type 1 diabetes, TCRB CDR3s were moderately but significantly shorter in every one of the four CD4+ subsets.

Sequencing targeted expressed TCRB transcripts, as all isolated RNA had been reverse transcribed. Here immunoSEQ multiplex PCR was the method, and the copy in TCRdb shows in-frame clones only, minus some. The table has some 290,000 clones, approximately 24% seen once. This clone has more than one count but fewer than ten. Its antigen remains unidentified. This CDR3 has 16 residues. Germline-derived CDR1 and CDR2 are SEHNR and FQNEAQ (reference sequence). V lost 3 bases, J lost 4 bases, and 10 bases stayed unmatched. Via CD45RO/CCR7/CD25/CD127/CD95/CD27, cells of the CD4+ naive, central memory, regulatory and stem cell-like memory subsets were sorted.

This TCR was recovered from a woman aged 30 to 39 with type 1 diabetes. The V call is TRBV7-9, the J call TRBJ1-1, with 8 nucleotides matching TRBD1. The sequenced material came from naive CD4+ T cells from blood. The CDR3 DNA reads as TGTGCCAGCAGCTTGGGCCAGGGGGCGTTCGGCACTGAAGCTTTCTTT. Its translation is CASSLGQGAFGTEAFF.